This is a list of T cell receptor beta chains from one sample in a study of blood T cell repertoires in COVID-19. Generated by immunoSEQ multiplex PCR, the TCRdb table keeps only in-frame clones and is missing some. The repertoire holds about 150,000 clones, with roughly 87% as singletons. Material: peripheral blood. All receptors come from a woman aged 60-75 years with active or convalescent COVID-19. Both conserved end residues are part of each CDR3. Each record gives: J gene, V gene, clone size, D gene, CDR3 protein, CDR3 DNA. D genes are given only for firm matches. Size is omitted from some rows. Given values are once, few, many or a class for expanded clones.

J gene: TRBJ1-2
V gene: TRBV12-2
clone size: -
D gene: -
CDR3 protein: CASRSPGGGQGIYGYTF
CDR3 DNA: TGTGCAAGTCGCTCCCCTGGTGGGGGACAGGGGATCTATGGCTACACCTTC

J gene: TRBJ1-1
V gene: TRBV19
clone size: few
D gene: -
CDR3 protein: CASSIQGGYTEAFF
CDR3 DNA: TGTGCCAGTAGTATACAGGGTGGGTACACTGAAGCTTTCTTT

J gene: TRBJ1-1
V gene: TRBV9
clone size: -
D gene: -
CDR3 protein: CASSVAPNTEAFF
CDR3 DNA: TGTGCCAGCAGCGTAGCTCCGAACACTGAAGCTTTCTTT

J gene: TRBJ1-4
V gene: TRBV6-5
clone size: -
D gene: TRBD1
CDR3 protein: CASTMTGTATEKLFF
CDR3 DNA: TGTGCCAGCACCATGACCGGGACAGCTACTGAAAAACTGTTTTTT

J gene: TRBJ1-2
V gene: TRBV7-2
clone size: -
D gene: -
CDR3 protein: CASSPLAGHGYTF
CDR3 DNA: TGTGCCAGCAGCCCTTTGGCGGGGCATGGCTACACCTTC

J gene: TRBJ1-5
V gene: TRBV4-1
clone size: -
D gene: TRBD1
CDR3 protein: CASSQEGQGDQPQHF
CDR3 DNA: TGCGCCAGCAGCCAAGAGGGACAGGGCGATCAGCCCCAGCATTTT

J gene: TRBJ1-5
V gene: TRBV30
clone size: -
D gene: TRBD1
CDR3 protein: CAWSTGTGGAEQPQHF
CDR3 DNA: TGTGCCTGGAGTACCGGGACAGGGGGCGCGGAACAGCCCCAGCATTTT

J gene: TRBJ2-3
V gene: TRBV5-8
clone size: few
D gene: TRBD2
CDR3 protein: CASSIPGLAGGPTQYF
CDR3 DNA: TGTGCCAGCAGCATCCCCGGACTAGCGGGGGGGCCGACGCAGTATTTT

J gene: TRBJ1-4
V gene: TRBV19
clone size: -
D gene: -
CDR3 protein: CASSILPDSSEKLFF
CDR3 DNA: TGTGCCAGTAGTATCCTGCCCGACAGCAGTGAAAAACTGTTTTTT

J gene: TRBJ1-5
V gene: TRBV4-1
clone size: -
D gene: TRBD1
CDR3 protein: CASSRVPGTGGHQPQHF
CDR3 DNA: TGCGCCAGCAGCCGAGTACCCGGGACAGGGGGCCATCAGCCCCAGCATTTT

J gene: TRBJ2-5
V gene: TRBV6-2/TRBV6-3
clone size: -
D gene: TRBD2
CDR3 protein: CASSYSASGAQETQYF
CDR3 DNA: TGTGCCAGCAGTTATTCGGCTAGCGGGGCGCAGGAGACCCAGTACTTC

J gene: TRBJ2-7
V gene: TRBV10-3
clone size: -
D gene: -
CDR3 protein: CAISVTGSDYEQYF
CDR3 DNA: TGTGCCATCAGTGTAACAGGATCGGATTACGAGCAGTACTTC

J gene: TRBJ2-5
V gene: TRBV3-1/TRBV3-2
clone size: -
D gene: -
CDR3 protein: CASSNRDLETQYF
CDR3 DNA: TGTGCCAGCAGCAACCGGGACTTAGAGACCCAGTACTTC

J gene: TRBJ1-1
V gene: TRBV27
clone size: -
D gene: -
CDR3 protein: CASRSQSRNTEAFF
CDR3 DNA: TGTGCCAGCAGGTCACAGTCGAGGAACACTGAAGCTTTCTTT

J gene: TRBJ2-1
V gene: TRBV6-1
clone size: -
D gene: TRBD2
CDR3 protein: CASSLTSGGGNEQFF
CDR3 DNA: TGTGCCAGCAGTCTGACTAGCGGGGGGGGTAATGAGCAGTTCTTC

J gene: TRBJ1-4
V gene: TRBV15
clone size: -
D gene: TRBD1
CDR3 protein: CATSKQGVATNEKLFF
CDR3 DNA: TGTGCCACCAGCAAACAGGGGGTTGCAACTAATGAAAAACTGTTTTTT

J gene: TRBJ2-5
V gene: TRBV5-1
clone size: once
D gene: -
CDR3 protein: CASSAQGGETQYF
CDR3 DNA: TGCGCCAGCAGCGCCCAGGGAGGAGAGACCCAGTACTTC

J gene: TRBJ2-5
V gene: TRBV5-4
clone size: few
D gene: -
CDR3 protein: CASSRRGPRETQYF
CDR3 DNA: TGTGCCAGCAGCCGGCGGGGGCCCCGGGAGACCCAGTACTTC

J gene: TRBJ1-2
V gene: TRBV19
clone size: -
D gene: -
CDR3 protein: CAVEWAQSAGYTF
CDR3 DNA: TGTGCCGTGGAATGGGCGCAGTCGGCTGGCTACACCTTC

J gene: TRBJ2-1
V gene: TRBV20-1
clone size: -
D gene: TRBD2
CDR3 protein: CSASLGGGAGDGEQFF
CDR3 DNA: TGCAGTGCTAGTTTAGGCGGGGGGGCCGGTGATGGTGAGCAGTTCTTC

J gene: TRBJ1-4
V gene: TRBV2
clone size: -
D gene: -
CDR3 protein: CASNQDANEKLFF
CDR3 DNA: TGTGCCAGTAACCAGGATGCTAATGAAAAACTGTTTTTT

J gene: TRBJ2-5
V gene: TRBV7-9
clone size: -
D gene: TRBD2
CDR3 protein: CASSFVPGLAVETQYF
CDR3 DNA: TGTGCCAGCAGCTTTGTTCCGGGACTAGCGGTGGAGACCCAGTACTTC

J gene: TRBJ2-5
V gene: TRBV5-1
clone size: -
D gene: TRBD2
CDR3 protein: CASSPGGTIETQYF
CDR3 DNA: TGCGCCAGCAGCCCGGGGGGGACTATAGAGACCCAGTACTTC

J gene: TRBJ2-5
V gene: TRBV7-9
clone size: -
D gene: -
CDR3 protein: CASSLLPGETQYF
CDR3 DNA: TGTGCCAGCAGCCTACTACCGGGGGAGACCCAGTACTTC

J gene: TRBJ2-3
V gene: TRBV7-2
clone size: -
D gene: -
CDR3 protein: CASSLGLRLGTDTQYF
CDR3 DNA: TGTGCCAGCAGCCTGGGACTTCGTCTGGGCACAGATACGCAGTATTTT

J gene: TRBJ1-3
V gene: TRBV12-3/TRBV12-4
clone size: -
D gene: TRBD1
CDR3 protein: CASSSRGVNTIYF
CDR3 DNA: TGTGCCAGCAGTTCCAGGGGGGTAAACACCATATATTTT

J gene: TRBJ1-6
V gene: TRBV2
clone size: -
D gene: TRBD1
CDR3 protein: CASTVQGGASSPLHF
CDR3 DNA: TGTGCCAGCACCGTTCAAGGGGGCGCGAGTTCACCCCTCCACTTT

J gene: TRBJ1-2
V gene: TRBV19
clone size: -
D gene: -
CDR3 protein: CASSLRDSLSNYGYTF
CDR3 DNA: TGTGCCAGTAGCCTACGGGATTCTTTATCAAACTATGGCTACACCTTC

J gene: TRBJ1-4
V gene: TRBV2
clone size: -
D gene: TRBD1
CDR3 protein: CASKGTVNEKLFF
CDR3 DNA: TGTGCCAGCAAGGGGACAGTTAATGAAAAACTGTTTTTT

J gene: TRBJ1-5
V gene: TRBV7-6
clone size: once
D gene: TRBD1
CDR3 protein: CASSRTGSQPQHF
CDR3 DNA: TGTGCCAGCAGCCGGACAGGGAGTCAGCCCCAGCATTTT

J gene: TRBJ1-6
V gene: TRBV5-6
clone size: -
D gene: -
CDR3 protein: CASSPGGSPLHF
CDR3 DNA: TGTGCCAGCAGCCCGGGTGGTTCACCCCTCCACTTT

J gene: TRBJ1-4
V gene: TRBV12-5
clone size: -
D gene: -
CDR3 protein: CASGLVLEGIVEKLFF
CDR3 DNA: TGTGCTAGTGGTTTGGTACTTGAGGGAATCGTTGAAAAACTGTTTTTT

J gene: TRBJ2-1
V gene: TRBV4-3
clone size: -
D gene: -
CDR3 protein: CASSQDRDINNEQFF
CDR3 DNA: TGCGCCAGCAGCCAAGACCGGGACATCAACAATGAGCAGTTCTTC

J gene: TRBJ1-1
V gene: TRBV10-3
clone size: -
D gene: -
CDR3 protein: CAITKGANTEAFF
CDR3 DNA: TGTGCCATCACCAAAGGGGCGAACACTGAAGCTTTCTTT

J gene: TRBJ2-7
V gene: TRBV7-2
clone size: once
D gene: -
CDR3 protein: CASSLATAWTGEQYF
CDR3 DNA: TGTGCCAGCAGCTTAGCCACAGCATGGACGGGGGAGCAGTACTTC

J gene: TRBJ2-5
V gene: TRBV7-3
clone size: -
D gene: TRBD2
CDR3 protein: CASSLGGGRGETQYF
CDR3 DNA: TGTGCCAGCAGCTTAGGCGGGGGGCGCGGAGAGACCCAGTACTTC

J gene: TRBJ1-6
V gene: TRBV2
clone size: -
D gene: -
CDR3 protein: CASSEEVTLHF
CDR3 DNA: TGTGCCAGCAGTGAGGAGGTAACGCTCCACTTT

J gene: TRBJ2-3
V gene: TRBV19
clone size: -
D gene: -
CDR3 protein: CASTKETAVTDTQYF
CDR3 DNA: TGTGCCAGTACGAAGGAGACCGCCGTAACAGATACGCAGTATTTT

J gene: TRBJ2-4
V gene: TRBV21-1
clone size: -
D gene: -
CDR3 protein: CASSKKFGSGGNIQYF
CDR3 DNA: TGTGCCAGCAGCAAAAAATTTGGCTCGGGGGGCAACATTCAGTACTTC

J gene: TRBJ2-1
V gene: TRBV19
clone size: -
D gene: -
CDR3 protein: CASTNQRGNLLFF
CDR3 DNA: TGTGCCAGTACAAACCAGAGAGGGAACCTTTTGTTCTTC